This T cell receptor (beta chain) is from a study of vaccination effects on CD4 cells after COVID-19. Note on this clone: Its cognate antigen is unknown.

V was clipped by 5 bases and J by 1 base, with 8 bases between them. CDR1 is SQVTM, CDR2 ANQGSEA, per germline. This CDR3 comprises 12 residues. After expansion with viral peptide pools in the ViraFEST assay, antigen-specific CD4+ T cells were sequenced. Following culture for around 10 days, CD4+ T cells were isolated. Each person got two doses of an mRNA SARS-CoV-2 vaccine, BNT162b2 or mRNA-1273. Here immunoSEQ multiplex PCR was the method, and the copy in TCRdb shows in-frame clones only, minus some. The data contain roughly 70,000 clones, around three quarters of them singletons. The specimen was CD4+ T cells from PBMCs cultured with HCoV-OC43 spike peptides, collected after COVID-19 vaccination. The subset: HCoV-OC43 spike overlapping peptide pool stimulation. This receptor was identified in a human donor who received a COVID-19 vaccine. The chain couples TRBV29-1 to TRBJ1-1; unclear D gene. For the CDR3, the DNA is TGCAGCGTTCGACAAGCGAACACTGAAGCTTTCTTT. Protein sequence: CSVRQANTEAFF.